The clone carrying this TCR beta chain has only a few counts. As yet, its antigen is unknown. These data originate in a study of shared clonotypes between healthy human individuals. Study as a whole: Three plates were used per donor for CD4 naive, three for CD4 memory, two for CD8 naive and one for CD8 memory.

Trimming removed 1 base from V and 6 bases from J, with 16 bases in between. Germline assignment: CDR1 SGHRS and CDR2 YFSETQ. The CDR3 is made up of 15 amino acids. Measured with immunoSEQ multiplex PCR; TCRdb has only the in-frame clones, and not every one. The data hold about 360,000 clones, with less than 75% observed a single time. Study-level results: The sole specimen, blood, was sampled, and tissue repertoires likely differ. Larger estimated richness was generally seen in naive subsets than in memory subsets. In contrast to clonotypes shared by all four donors, non-shared clonotypes had lower generation probabilities.

Sequencing was carried out using memory CD4+ T cells sorted from blood. Documented subset: CD45RA-negative fraction. The chain links TRBV5-1 to TRBJ1-1, with D perhaps TRBD1 (6 bases). The receptor comes from a man aged 25 to 40 in good health. Written as DNA, the CDR3 is TGCGCCAGCAGCTTGTCACAGGGACCGTTAGCTGAAGCTTTCTTT. This sequence encodes CASSLSQGPLAEAFF.